The sequence of this TCR beta chain was determined in a study of blood T cells in healthy people across ages. Study-wide results and limits: TCR beta diversity per million T cells fell roughly linearly with age.

The authors ran a second PCR of 7 to 11 cycles using a sample-barcoded 5' primer and a J-beta primer mix. Through a template-switch adaptor with 12 random nucleotides, each cDNA molecule received a tag. Each sample yielded at least 2.5 million CDR3-containing paired-end reads. TCRdb itself ran the 5' RACE reads through MiXCR, one entry per CDR3 protein. The sample contains 1.5 million to 2 million distinct CDR3 sequences, about 32% of which appear only once. This CDR3 has 20 residues. The germline gives CDR1 SGHVS, CDR2 FQNEAQ. V was pared by 2 bases and J by 0 bases, with 10 bases of the junction left unmatched. Remarks on this clonotype: Its antigen is undetermined.

This chain connects TRBV7-8 to TRBJ2-3, with 14 bases lining up with TRBD2. This sequence was found in a woman aged 25 to 45 in good health. What was sequenced was blood. The CDR3 region has the DNA TGTGCCAGCAGCTTAAGCAGCCGACTAGCGGGGGGGCTGAGCACAGATACGCAGTATTTT. It specifies CASSLSSRLAGGLSTDTQYF.